A single sample gave rise to the 20 T cell receptor beta chains below, sequenced in a study of T cells in Graves' hyperthyroidism and ophthalmopathy. The investigators amplified TCR beta CDR3 regions from RNA transcripts. During a first-round RT-PCR of the TCR CDR3, the HTBI primer set was used. TCRdb fed the multiplex PCR reads into MiXCR, producing one record per CDR3 protein. The sample gives 550,000 to 800,000 distinct CDR3 sequences, around 17% of which show up once; approximately 8.4% is in the top ten. Sequencing used blood. The receptors were gathered from a man younger than 35 with Graves' hyperthyroidism.

The sample holds many counts of this clonotype. V is TRBV24-1 and J is TRBJ2-3; possibly TRBD1 for D (5 bases). Germline V gene data show CDR1 as KGHDR and CDR2 as SFDVKD. This CDR3 is 14 amino acids long. Trimming pared 4 bases from V and 1 base from J, leaving 8 bases between. The CDR3 spells CATSDRRGTDTQYF. CDR3 coding DNA: TGTGCCACCAGTGACCGCAGGGGCACAGATACGCAGTATTTT.

This chain uses TRBV11-3 with TRBJ2-1, with 12 bases identical to TRBD2. Germline V gives CDR1 SGHNT, CDR2 YENEEA. V lost 0 bases, J lost 1 base, and 4 bases stayed unmatched. There are 18 residues in the CDR3. The CDR3 sequence: CASSLDEGLAGSYNEQFF. The CDR3 DNA follows: TGTGCCAGCAGCTTAGATGAGGGACTAGCGGGTTCCTACAATGAGCAGTTCTTC.

This clonotype was seen a handful of times. CDR3 amino acids: CASSRRPSSGRNTGELFF. The CDR3, as DNA: TGTGCCAGCAGCCGACGCCCTAGTAGCGGAAGGAACACCGGGGAGCTGTTTTTT. This chain uses TRBV11-3 with TRBJ2-2; weak D call: TRBD2 (6 bases). The ends were cut back, 5 bases at V and 1 base at J, with 20 bases in the middle. Germline CDR1 and CDR2: SGHNT and YENEEA. The CDR3 runs to 18 residues. The complete variable domain, with remaining parts taken from reference TRBV11-3 and TRBJ2-2, reads EAGVVQSPRYKIIEKKQPVAFWCNPISGHNTLYWYLQNLGQGPELLIRYENEEAVDDSQLPKDRFSAERLKGVDSTLKIQPAELGDSAVYLCASSRRPSSGRNTGELFFGEGSRLTVL.

This chain connects TRBV6-2 or TRBV6-3 to TRBJ2-7; 8 positions agree with TRBD2. Germline V lookup: CDR1 MNHEY, CDR2 SVGEGT. The V and J ends lost 3 bases and 1 base, in that order; junction bases with no gene match: 8. The CDR3 is 16 residues long. In DNA form, the CDR3 reads TGTGCCAGCAGTTATGAGGCTAGCGGGTATTCCTACGAGCAGTACTTC. It yields the protein CASSYEASGYSYEQYF.

This clonotype showed up many times. V is TRBV11-2 and J is TRBJ2-7, with D possibly matching TRBD2 (5 bases). CDR1 and CDR2 (germline): SGHAT, FQNNGV. This CDR3 is built from 14 residues. V gave up 1 base and J gave up 2 bases, with 9 bases separating them. The CDR3 bases are TGTGCCAGCAGCTTAGGGGCGGGCACCTACGAGCAGTACTTC. It encodes CASSLGAGTYEQYF.

This clonotype was counted ten times or more. The chain is built from TRBV12-3 or TRBV12-4 and TRBJ2-1, with 10 bases lining up with TRBD2. The CDR3 runs to 14 residues. The V gene end was trimmed by 8 bases and the J gene end by 9 bases; junction bases not matched to a gene: 10. For the CDR3, the DNA is TGTGCCAGCTCCGTTCTAGCGGGAGTCTCTGAGCAGTTCTTC. This codes for CASSVLAGVSEQFF.

This clonotype was detected many times. The chain combines TRBV29-1 with TRBJ2-5; D is possibly TRBD1 (6 bases). V lost 0 bases to trimming and J lost 4 bases, with 15 bases between them. This CDR3 comprises 15 residues. The V gene's germline CDR1 is SQVTM and CDR2 ANQGSEA. CDR3 sequence reads: CSVEEPRGSGETQYF. The CDR3 coding sequence is TGCAGCGTTGAAGAGCCTAGGGGGTCGGGAGAGACCCAGTACTTC. The entire variable domain, with the rest obtained from reference TRBV29-1 and TRBJ2-5, is as follows: SAVISQKPSRDICQRGTSLTIQCQVDSQVTMMFWYRQQPGQSLTLIATANQGSEATYESGFVIDKFPISRPNLTFSTLTVSNMSPEDSSIYLCSVEEPRGSGETQYFGPGTRLLVL.

For this clonotype: This may arise from a read error, as a much more abundant clone is one base away. J is TRBJ2-7 and V is TRBV20-1; 9 nucleotides align to TRBD2. CDR3 size: 14 residues. Looked up from germline, CDR1 is DFQATT and CDR2 is SNEGSKA (reference sequence). The CDR3 loop reads CSARGLAASHEQYF. CDR3 in DNA: TGCAGTGCCCGGGGACTAGCCGCCTCCCACGAGCAGTACTTC.

This clonotype was counted between two and nine times. V is TRBV3-1 and J is TRBJ2-1; TRBD1 matches 11 bases. The CDR3 totals 15 residues. Germline loops: CDR1 LGHDT, CDR2 YNNKEL (reference sequence). V shed 3 bases and J 6 bases; nucleotides not matched to a gene: 4. This chain's CDR3 is CASSHQGTGGNEQFF. In nucleotides, the CDR3 is TGTGCCAGCAGCCATCAAGGGACAGGGGGCAATGAGCAGTTCTTC.

This chain connects TRBV7-9 to TRBJ2-7; no clear D. Germline values: CDR1 SEHNR, CDR2 FQNEAQ (reference sequence). The CDR3 runs to 15 residues. V was cut by 4 bases and J by 2 bases, with 15 bases left in between. The CDR3 sequence: CASSSAIHLPYEQYF. DNA for the CDR3: TGTGCCAGCAGCTCAGCTATCCACCTTCCCTACGAGCAGTACTTC.

This clonotype was recorded a few times. The chain is built from TRBV20-1 and TRBJ1-2; unclear D gene. The CDR3 contains 11 residues. Germline-derived CDR1 and CDR2 are DFQATT and SNEGSKA (reference sequence). In DNA form, the CDR3 reads TGCTCGGCGGCCGCCTTTGGGGGCTACACCTTC. It encodes CSAAAFGGYTF.

The genes are TRBV28 and TRBJ2-7, with 10 bases that match TRBD2. Trimming cost V 3 bases and J 6 bases; bases outside gene matches: 5. The CDR3 loop spans 14 amino acids. The germline CDR1 and CDR2 sequences are MDHEN and SYDVKM. CDR3 sequence reads: CASSLLAGVREQYF. CDR3 in DNA: TGTGCCAGCAGTTTGCTAGCGGGAGTCCGCGAGCAGTACTTC.

The chain employs TRBV18 and TRBJ1-6; D possibly corresponds to TRBD1 (5 bases). Trimming stripped 5 bases from V and 3 bases from J, with 23 bases between. The germline V gene encodes CDR1 KGHSH and CDR2 LQKENI. This CDR3 contains 19 residues. This CDR3 is CASSKTGDRWSYYNSPLHF. As DNA, the CDR3 is TGTGCCAGCTCAAAGACGGGGGACCGATGGTCCTACTATAATTCACCCCTCCACTTT.

This clonotype showed up just a few times. This chain connects TRBV20-1 to TRBJ2-1, with D perhaps TRBD1 (5 bases). This CDR3 spans 15 amino acids. Trimming pared 6 bases from V and 0 bases from J, leaving 15 bases between. Germline CDR1 and CDR2: DFQATT and SNEGSKA (reference sequence). CDR3 DNA: TGCAGTGCCCACTCTCAGGGCCTCTCCTACAATGAGCAGTTCTTC. Its translation is CSAHSQGLSYNEQFF.

This clonotype has just a few counts. The rearrangement joins TRBV27 to TRBJ2-7, with D perhaps assigned TRBD1 or TRBD2 (5 bases each). The CDR3 consists of 11 residues. Per germline, CDR1 MNHEY and CDR2 SMNVEV (reference sequence). V lost 6 bases to trimming and J lost 7 bases, with 10 bases between them. The CDR3 region has the DNA TGTGCCAGCAGCGGGTGGGGGGAGCAGTACTTC. As protein: CASSGWGEQYF.

This clonotype was detected ten times or more. The chain joins TRBV27 to TRBJ1-4, with 8 bases identical to TRBD1. The J segment lost 7 bases and the V segment lost 6 bases, leaving 7 bases of the junction unmatched. Germline values: CDR1 MNHEY, CDR2 SMNVEV (reference sequence). The CDR3 contains 14 residues. Written as DNA, the CDR3 is TGTGCCAGCAGCCTAGGACAGGGCACTGAAAAACTGTTTTTT. This sequence encodes CASSLGQGTEKLFF.

The V call is TRBV29-1, the J call TRBJ2-7; 8 nucleotides agree with TRBD1. This CDR3 is 16 amino acids long. The germline V gene has CDR1 SQVTM and CDR2 ANQGSEA. After removal of 3 bases from V and 7 bases from J, the junction contained 17 bases not matched to a gene. The CDR3 loop reads CSVEGLRDRGWGEQYF. CDR3 sequence (DNA): TGCAGCGTTGAGGGGCTGCGAGACAGGGGTTGGGGAGAGCAGTACTTC.

This sequence joins TRBV7-2 and TRBJ1-2, with D maybe TRBD1 (5 bases). Germline CDR1 is SGHTA and CDR2 is FQGNSA. The CDR3 consists of 13 residues. V lost 5 bases to trimming and J lost 8 bases, with 15 bases between them. CDR3 in amino acids: CASSRGGEMGYTF. The CDR3 DNA reads TGTGCCAGCAGCCGGGGGGGGGAGATGGGCTACACCTTC.

Turning to this clonotype: With a much larger clone just one base away, this may be a read error. The CDR3 here is CASSLVGLAVSYNERFF. CDR3 sequence (DNA): TGTGCCAGCAGTTTAGTGGGACTAGCGGTCTCCTACAATGAGCGGTTCTTC. This rearrangement joins TRBV28 to TRBJ2-1; 11 bases agree with TRBD2. The CDR3 runs 17 residues. Per germline, CDR1 MDHEN and CDR2 SYDVKM.

The chain joins TRBV6-1 to TRBJ1-2; tentative D call: TRBD1 (5 bases). The V and J ends lost 3 bases and 11 bases respectively, with 19 bases between them. This CDR3 is 14 amino acids long. Germline V gene lookup returns CDR1 MNHNS and CDR2 SASEGT. The CDR3 sequence: CASSEGDRRFAYTF. The CDR3 DNA is TGTGCCAGCAGTGAGGGCGACAGAAGATTCGCATACACCTTC.